The 8 T cell receptor beta chains below all came from one sample that was sequenced in a study of cytomegalovirus exposure and HLA in healthy donors. Primers included in the PCR were 60 Vbeta and 13 Jbeta primers. Profiling relied on immunoSEQ multiplex PCR, and the TCRdb table lists in-frame clones only, not all of them. Of over 110,000 clones listed, approximately 80% are singletons. Sequences were obtained from PBMCs. These receptors were collected from a woman aged 40 to 50 in good health and CMV-seropositive.

The chain combines TRBV30 with TRBJ1-5; D is unresolved. The V end lost 2 bases, the J end lost 6 bases, and 11 bases lay between the germline ends. The germline V gene has CDR1 GTSNPN and CDR2 SVGIG (reference sequence). The CDR3 is made up of 13 amino acids. DNA of the CDR3: TGTGCCTGGAGTTTGGCAGGAACTCAGCCCCAGCATTTT. It codes for CAWSLAGTQPQHF.

The chain has TRBV27 and TRBJ1-5, with 7 bases fitting TRBD1. Germline lookup yields CDR1 MNHEY and CDR2 SMNVEV (reference sequence). Unmatched junction bases numbered 4, after V lost 3 bases and J lost 2 bases. The CDR3 runs 15 residues. CDR3 DNA: TGTGCCAGCAGTTTGATAGGGGGCGGCAATCAGCCCCAGCATTTT. Residues: CASSLIGGGNQPQHF.

V usage is TRBV2 and J usage is TRBJ2-3, with 9 nucleotides matching TRBD2. J gave up 3 bases and V 0 bases, and 10 bases lay outside the gene matches. This CDR3 has 18 residues. Looked up from germline, CDR1 is SNHLY and CDR2 is FYNNEI. The CDR3: CASSEAVDAGGRTDTQYF. The CDR3 bases are TGTGCCAGCAGTGAAGCGGTAGATGCGGGAGGGAGGACAGATACGCAGTATTTT.

This chain joins TRBV7-8 and TRBJ2-1; D not resolved. There are 15 residues in the CDR3. Trimming pared 1 base from V and 0 bases from J, leaving 7 bases between. The germline V gene has CDR1 SGHVS and CDR2 FQNEAQ. The CDR3, as DNA: TGTGCCAGCAGCTTAGGTGGGCACTCCTACAATGAGCAGTTCTTC. Its translation is CASSLGGHSYNEQFF.

The J gene is TRBJ1-5, the V gene TRBV6-1, with no clear D. Germline CDR1 reads MNHNS; CDR2 reads SASEGT. Trimming removed 1 base from V and 7 bases from J, with 14 bases in between. The CDR3 covers 15 residues. The CDR3: CASSEGGGIGQPQHF. The CDR3 coding sequence is TGTGCCAGCAGTGAAGGAGGAGGGATCGGACAGCCCCAGCATTTT.

The rearrangement joins TRBV7-2 to TRBJ2-1; no firm D call. CDR3 length: 13 amino acids. Per the germline V gene, CDR1 is SGHTA and CDR2 is FQGNSA. V lost 8 bases and J lost 0, with 8 bases in between. DNA for the CDR3: TGTGCCAGCCTCCTAAGCTCCTACAATGAGCAGTTCTTC. Translation gives CASLLSSYNEQFF.

The gene calls are TRBV29-1 and TRBJ2-1, with D perhaps matching TRBD1 (6 bases). Germline CDR1 SQVTM, CDR2 ANQGSEA. With 5 bases removed from V and 3 bases from J, the gap between germline ends came to 11 bases. The CDR3 extends over 13 amino acids. This CDR3 is CSVSGQNYNEQFF. The CDR3 DNA reads TGCAGCGTTAGCGGACAGAACTACAATGAGCAGTTCTTC.

The chain is built from TRBV7-8 and TRBJ1-1, with a tentative D call TRBD1 (6 bases). In germline, CDR1 is SGHVS, CDR2 FQNEAQ. This CDR3 contains 14 residues. With 5 bases removed from V and 4 bases from J, the gap between germline ends came to 14 bases. The DNA of the CDR3 is TGTGCCAGCAGCCGAACAGGGCTAGGCACTGAAGCTTTCTTT. This encodes CASSRTGLGTEAFF.